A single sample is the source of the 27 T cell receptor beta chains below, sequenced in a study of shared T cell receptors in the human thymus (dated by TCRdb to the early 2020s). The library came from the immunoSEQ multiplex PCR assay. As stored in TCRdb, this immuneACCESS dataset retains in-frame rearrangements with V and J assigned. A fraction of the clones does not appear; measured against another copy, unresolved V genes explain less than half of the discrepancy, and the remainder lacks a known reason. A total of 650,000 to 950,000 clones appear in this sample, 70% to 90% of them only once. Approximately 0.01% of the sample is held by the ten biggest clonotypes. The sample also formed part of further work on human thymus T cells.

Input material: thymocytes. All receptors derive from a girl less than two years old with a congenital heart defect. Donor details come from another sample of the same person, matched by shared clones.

CDR3 region: CASSPDSRTQPQHF. DNA for the CDR3: TGTGCCAGCTCACCAGACAGCCGTACTCAGCCCCAGCATTTT. The chain carries TRBV18 and TRBJ1-5, with D possibly matching TRBD1 (5 bases). The CDR3 length is 14 residues. Germline V lookup: CDR1 KGHSH, CDR2 LQKENI. Trimming stripped 2 bases from V and 6 bases from J, with 11 bases between. Looking up the rest from reference TRBV18 and TRBJ1-5 gives the full variable domain: NAGVMQNPRHLVRRRGQEARLRCSPMKGHSHVYWYRQLPEEGLKFMVYLQKENIIDESGMPKERFSAEFPKEGPSILRIQQVVRGDSAAYFCASSPDSRTQPQHFGDGTRLSIL.

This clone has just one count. The CDR3 DNA reads as TGTGCCAGCAGCCAGACCTCATCAGGGGGCCGGACTAACTCTTACGAGCAGTACTTC. Its translation: CASSQTSSGGRTNSYEQYF. The rearrangement joins TRBV14 to TRBJ2-7; 8 positions agree with TRBD1. V dropped 3 bases and J dropped 4; count of bases not matched to a gene: 20. The length of the CDR3 is 19 residues. Germline V lookup: CDR1 SGHDN, CDR2 FVKESK.

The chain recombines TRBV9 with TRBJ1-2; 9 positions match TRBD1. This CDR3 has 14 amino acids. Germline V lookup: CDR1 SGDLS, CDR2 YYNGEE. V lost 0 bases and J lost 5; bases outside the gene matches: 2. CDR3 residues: CASSVGQGEYGYTF. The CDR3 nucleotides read TGTGCCAGCAGCGTAGGACAGGGGGAGTATGGCTACACCTTC.

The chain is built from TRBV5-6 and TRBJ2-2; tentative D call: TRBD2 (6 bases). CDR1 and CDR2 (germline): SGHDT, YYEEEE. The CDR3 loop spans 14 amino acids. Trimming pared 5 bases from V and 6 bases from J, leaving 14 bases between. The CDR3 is CASRRELVPGELFF. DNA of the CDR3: TGTGCCAGCAGGCGGGAACTAGTCCCCGGGGAGCTGTTTTTT.

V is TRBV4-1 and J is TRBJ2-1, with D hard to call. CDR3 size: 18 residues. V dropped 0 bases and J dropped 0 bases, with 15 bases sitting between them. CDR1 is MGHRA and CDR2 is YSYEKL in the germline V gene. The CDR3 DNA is TGCGCCAGCAGCCAAGAATACATGGGCTTAGGCTCCTACAATGAGCAGTTCTTC. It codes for CASSQEYMGLGSYNEQFF.

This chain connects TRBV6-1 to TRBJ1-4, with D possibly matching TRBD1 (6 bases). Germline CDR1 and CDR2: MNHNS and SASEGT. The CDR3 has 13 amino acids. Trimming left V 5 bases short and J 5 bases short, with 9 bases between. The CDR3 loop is CASSTTGNEKLFF. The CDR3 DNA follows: TGTGCCAGCAGTACCACAGGGAATGAAAAACTGTTTTTT.

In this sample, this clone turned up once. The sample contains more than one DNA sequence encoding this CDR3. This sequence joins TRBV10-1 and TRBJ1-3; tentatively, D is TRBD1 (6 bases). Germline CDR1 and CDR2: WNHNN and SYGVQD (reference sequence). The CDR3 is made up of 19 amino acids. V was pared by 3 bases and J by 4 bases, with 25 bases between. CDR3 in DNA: TGCGCCAGCAGTGAATTCACCTTATCCGGGACAATGGGAGGAAACACCATATATTTT. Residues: CASSEFTLSGTMGGNTIYF.

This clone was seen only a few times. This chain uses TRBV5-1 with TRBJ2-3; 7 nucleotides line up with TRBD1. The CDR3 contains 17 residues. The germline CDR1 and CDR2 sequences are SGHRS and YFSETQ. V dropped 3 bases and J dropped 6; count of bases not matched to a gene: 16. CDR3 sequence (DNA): TGCGCCAGCAGCTCTCGAGACAGGGAAATTTCATCGGATACGCAGTATTTT. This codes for CASSSRDREISSDTQYF. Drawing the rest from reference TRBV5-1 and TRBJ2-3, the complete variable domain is KAGVTQTPRYLIKTRGQQVTLSCSPISGHRSVSWYQQTPGQGLQFLFEYFSETQRNKGNFPGRFSGRQFSNSRSEMNVSTLELGDSALYLCASSSRDREISSDTQYFGPGTRLTVL.

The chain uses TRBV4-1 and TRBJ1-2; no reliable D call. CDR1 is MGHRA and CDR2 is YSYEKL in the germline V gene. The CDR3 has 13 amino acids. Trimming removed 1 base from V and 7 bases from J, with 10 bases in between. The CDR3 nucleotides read TGCGCCAGCAGCCAAGTAAGTGGAGTTGGCTACACCTTC. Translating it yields CASSQVSGVGYTF.

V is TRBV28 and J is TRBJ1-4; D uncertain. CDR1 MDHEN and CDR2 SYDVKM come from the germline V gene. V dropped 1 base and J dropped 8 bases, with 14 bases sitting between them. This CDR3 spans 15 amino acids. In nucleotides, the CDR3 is TGTGCCAGCAGTTTATTCCCTTTCAATCAGGAAAAACTGTTTTTT. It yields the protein CASSLFPFNQEKLFF.

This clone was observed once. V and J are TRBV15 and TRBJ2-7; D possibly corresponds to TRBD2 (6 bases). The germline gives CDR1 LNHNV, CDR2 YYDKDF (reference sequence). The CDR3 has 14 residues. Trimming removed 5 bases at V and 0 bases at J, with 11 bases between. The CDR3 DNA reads TGTGCCACCAGCCCCTCCGGGGGCTCCTACGAGCAGTACTTC. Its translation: CATSPSGGSYEQYF.

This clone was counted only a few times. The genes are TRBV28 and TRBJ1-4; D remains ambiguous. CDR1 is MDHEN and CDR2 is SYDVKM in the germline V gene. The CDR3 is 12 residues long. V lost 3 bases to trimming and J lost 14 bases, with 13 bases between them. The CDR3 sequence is CASSFRGGPLFF. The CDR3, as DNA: TGTGCCAGCAGTTTTCGTGGAGGGCCGCTGTTTTTT.

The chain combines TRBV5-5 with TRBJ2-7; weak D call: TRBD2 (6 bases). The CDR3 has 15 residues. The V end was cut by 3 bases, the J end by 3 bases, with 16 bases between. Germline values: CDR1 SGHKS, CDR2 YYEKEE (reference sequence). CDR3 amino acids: CASSWAPGDFYEQYF. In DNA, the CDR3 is TGTGCCAGCAGCTGGGCCCCGGGGGACTTCTACGAGCAGTACTTC. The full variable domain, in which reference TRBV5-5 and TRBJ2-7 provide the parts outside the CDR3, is DAGVTQSPTHLIKTRGQQVTLRCSPISGHKSVSWYQQVLGQGPQFIFQYYEKEERGRGNFPDRFSARQFPNYSSELNVNALLLGDSALYLCASSWAPGDFYEQYFGPGTRLTVT.

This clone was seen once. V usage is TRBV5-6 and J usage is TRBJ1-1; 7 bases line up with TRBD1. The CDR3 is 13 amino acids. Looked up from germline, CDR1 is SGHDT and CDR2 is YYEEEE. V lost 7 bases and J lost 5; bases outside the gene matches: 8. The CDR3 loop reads CASYVDRTTEAFF. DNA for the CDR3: TGTGCCAGCTACGTGGACAGGACTACTGAAGCTTTCTTT.

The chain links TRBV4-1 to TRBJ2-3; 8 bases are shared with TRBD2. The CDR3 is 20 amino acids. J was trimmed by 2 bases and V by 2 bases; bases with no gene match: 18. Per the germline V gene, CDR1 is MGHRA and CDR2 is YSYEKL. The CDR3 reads CASSQHQLSLAGSNTDTQYF. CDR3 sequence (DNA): TGCGCCAGCAGCCAACACCAACTGAGCTTAGCGGGGTCCAACACAGATACGCAGTATTTT.

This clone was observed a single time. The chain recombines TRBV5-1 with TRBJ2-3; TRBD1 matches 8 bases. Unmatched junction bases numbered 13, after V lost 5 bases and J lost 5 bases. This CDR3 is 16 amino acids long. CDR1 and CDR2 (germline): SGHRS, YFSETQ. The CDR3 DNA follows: TGCGCCAGCAGGACCTCTCCGCAGGGGGCTGGAGATACGCAGTATTTT. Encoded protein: CASRTSPQGAGDTQYF.

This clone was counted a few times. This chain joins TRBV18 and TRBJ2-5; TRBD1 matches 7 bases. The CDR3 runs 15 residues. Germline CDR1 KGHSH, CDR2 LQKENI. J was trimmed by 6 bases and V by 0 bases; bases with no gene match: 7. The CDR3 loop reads CASSPPRQGWKTQYF. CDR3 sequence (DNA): TGTGCCAGCTCACCACCTAGACAGGGTTGGAAGACCCAGTACTTC.

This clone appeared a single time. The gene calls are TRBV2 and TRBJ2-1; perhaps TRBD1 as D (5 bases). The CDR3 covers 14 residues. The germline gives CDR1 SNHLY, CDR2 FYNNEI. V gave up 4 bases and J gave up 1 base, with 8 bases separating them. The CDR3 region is CASSVGVSYNEQFF. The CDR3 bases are TGTGCCAGCAGTGTAGGGGTATCCTACAATGAGCAGTTCTTC.

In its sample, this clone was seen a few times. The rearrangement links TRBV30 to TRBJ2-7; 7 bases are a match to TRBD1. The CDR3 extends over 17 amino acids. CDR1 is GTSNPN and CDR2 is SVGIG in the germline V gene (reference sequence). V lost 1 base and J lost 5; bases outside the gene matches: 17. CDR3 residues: CAWSERQGSTKWDEQYF. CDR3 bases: TGTGCCTGGAGTGAAAGACAGGGATCTACGAAATGGGACGAGCAGTACTTC.

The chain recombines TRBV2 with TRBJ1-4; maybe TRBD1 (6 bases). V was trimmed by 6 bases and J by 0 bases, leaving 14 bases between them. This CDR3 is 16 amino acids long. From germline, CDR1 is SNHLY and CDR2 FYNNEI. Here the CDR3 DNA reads TGTGCCAGCAGCATACAGGGCTATGCAACTAATGAAAAACTGTTTTTT. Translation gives CASSIQGYATNEKLFF.

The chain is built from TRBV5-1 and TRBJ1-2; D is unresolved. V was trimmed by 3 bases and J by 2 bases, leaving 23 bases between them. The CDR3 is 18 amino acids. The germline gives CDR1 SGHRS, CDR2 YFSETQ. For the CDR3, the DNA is TGCGCCAGCAGCTCCAGATACAAGACCCAACGGAGCAACTATGGCTACACCTTC. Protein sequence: CASSSRYKTQRSNYGYTF.

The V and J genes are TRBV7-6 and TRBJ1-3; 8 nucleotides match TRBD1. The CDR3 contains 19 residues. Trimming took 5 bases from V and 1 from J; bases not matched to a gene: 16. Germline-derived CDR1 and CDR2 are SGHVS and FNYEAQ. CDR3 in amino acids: CASSDQRDTGGRSGNTIYF. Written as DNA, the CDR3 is TGTGCCAGCAGCGATCAGAGGGATACAGGGGGACGGTCTGGAAACACCATATATTTT.

CDR3 sequence reads: CASSLDHRDRVNGYTF. The CDR3 nucleotides are TGTGCCAGCAGCTTAGACCACCGGGACAGGGTAAATGGCTACACCTTC. The chain is built from TRBV11-2 and TRBJ1-2; TRBD1 aligns across 9 bases. The CDR3 sequence is 16 residues long. The germline V gene encodes CDR1 SGHAT and CDR2 FQNNGV. V was pared by 0 bases and J by 6 bases, with 8 bases of the junction left unmatched.

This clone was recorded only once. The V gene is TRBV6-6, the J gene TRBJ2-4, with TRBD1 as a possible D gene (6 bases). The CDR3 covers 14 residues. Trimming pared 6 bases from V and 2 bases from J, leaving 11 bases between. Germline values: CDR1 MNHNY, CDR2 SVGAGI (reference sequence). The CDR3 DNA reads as TGTGCCAGCAGAACGGACAGAACCAAAAACATTCAGTACTTC. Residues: CASRTDRTKNIQYF.

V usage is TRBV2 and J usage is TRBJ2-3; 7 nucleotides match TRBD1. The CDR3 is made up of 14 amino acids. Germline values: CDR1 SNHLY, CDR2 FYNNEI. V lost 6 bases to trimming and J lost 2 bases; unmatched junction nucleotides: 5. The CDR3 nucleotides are TGTGCCAGCAGCCAGGACAGGATCACAGATACGCAGTATTTT. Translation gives CASSQDRITDTQYF.

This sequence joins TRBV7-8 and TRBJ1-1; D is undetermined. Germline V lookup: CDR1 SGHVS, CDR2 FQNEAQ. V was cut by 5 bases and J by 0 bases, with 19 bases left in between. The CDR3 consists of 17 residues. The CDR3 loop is CASSPSRLVFMNTEAFF. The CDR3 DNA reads TGTGCCAGCAGCCCGAGTCGGTTAGTGTTCATGAACACTGAAGCTTTCTTT.

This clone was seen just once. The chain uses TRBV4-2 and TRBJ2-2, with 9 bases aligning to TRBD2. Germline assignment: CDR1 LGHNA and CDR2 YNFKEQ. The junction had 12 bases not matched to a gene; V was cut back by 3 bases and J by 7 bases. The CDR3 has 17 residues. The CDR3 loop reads CASSHRSGGPFFGELFF. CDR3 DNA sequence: TGTGCCAGCAGCCACCGTAGCGGGGGACCGTTTTTCGGGGAGCTGTTTTTT.